A single sample is the source of the 31 T cell receptor beta chains below, sequenced in a study of blood T cell repertoires in COVID-19. The method was immunoSEQ multiplex PCR; TCRdb's version includes in-frame clones alone and lacks a portion of them. The sample holds about 87,000 clones, more than 85% seen once. Source material: peripheral blood. The receptors here all came from a man between 40 and 49 years old with acute or convalescent COVID-19.

The rearrangement joins TRBV19 to TRBJ1-2; no clear D. The CDR3 has 12 residues. From germline, CDR1 is LNHDA and CDR2 SQIVND (reference sequence). V was trimmed by 6 bases and J by 10 bases, leaving 15 bases between them. CDR3 in DNA: TGTGCCAGTAGAATACAAGCCGGAGTCTACACCTTC. As protein: CASRIQAGVYTF.

V gene TRBV28 combines with J gene TRBJ1-5; a possible D gene is TRBD1 (5 bases). CDR3 length: 16 amino acids. CDR1 and CDR2 from the germline V gene are MDHEN and SYDVKM. Trimming shortened V by 3 bases and J by 0 bases, and 12 bases separated the two germline ends. For the CDR3, the DNA is TGTGCCAGCAGTTTCGACAGATCTTATAGCAATCAGCCCCAGCATTTT. This encodes CASSFDRSYSNQPQHF.

The CDR3 DNA reads TGTGCCAGCAGTGGGACATCGAACACTGAAGCTTTCTTT. It is translated as CASSGTSNTEAFF. The rearrangement uses TRBV12-3 or TRBV12-4 and TRBJ1-1; possible D gene TRBD1, 6 bases. The CDR3 loop spans 13 amino acids. Trimming removed 5 bases at V and 1 base at J, with 8 bases between.

The chain uses TRBV9 and TRBJ2-2; 14 bases fit TRBD2. The V gene's germline CDR1 is SGDLS and CDR2 YYNGEE. The CDR3 runs 17 residues. Unmatched junction bases numbered 7, after V lost 3 bases and J lost 6 bases. CDR3 nucleotides: TGTGCCAGCAGCGGGCCCCCGGGACTAGCGGGAGCCGGGGAGCTGTTTTTT. Its protein product is CASSGPPGLAGAGELFF.

This rearrangement joins TRBV4-3 to TRBJ1-1; no firm D call. Trimming cost V 5 bases and J 1 base, with 8 bases left between them. The CDR3 loop spans 13 amino acids. CDR1 is LGHNA and CDR2 is YSLEER in the germline V gene. CDR3 sequence (DNA): TGCGCCAGCAGCGGGTCTAGGAACACTGAAGCTTTCTTT. Translation gives CASSGSRNTEAFF.

This chain connects TRBV27 to TRBJ2-1; D possibly corresponds to TRBD2 (7 bases). The germline V and J ends were trimmed by 6 bases and 8 bases, with 17 bases remaining between them. CDR1 and CDR2 from the germline V gene are MNHEY and SMNVEV (reference sequence). The length of the CDR3 is 14 residues. The CDR3 DNA sequence: TGTGCCAGCAGCCCTTGGGGGGCGGGGGATGAGCAGTTCTTC. This encodes CASSPWGAGDEQFF.

Details on this clone: Compared with germline, one end of the junction differs, possibly owing to a read error. The chain uses TRBV27 and TRBJ2-1, with D perhaps TRBD2 (6 bases). The V gene's germline CDR1 is MNHEY and CDR2 SMNVEV (reference sequence). The CDR3 has 13 residues. The CDR3 region is CASSRSGPLVALF. The CDR3 DNA is TGTGCCAGCAGCCGTAGCGGCCCCCTTGTCGCGCTCTTC.

This chain links TRBV19 with TRBJ1-1, with a possible D match to TRBD1 (5 bases). V lost 10 bases and J 1 base, leaving 13 bases between the germline ends. From germline, CDR1 is LNHDA and CDR2 SQIVND (reference sequence). CDR3 length: 13 amino acids. CDR3 region: CATRWGGNTEAFF. The CDR3 DNA is TGTGCCACAAGGTGGGGGGGGAACACTGAAGCTTTCTTT. Together with reference TRBV19 and TRBJ1-1, the CDR3 gives the full variable domain: DGGITQSPKYLFRKEGQNVTLSCEQNLNHDAMYWYRQDPGQGLRLIYYSQIVNDFQKGDIAEGYSVSREKKESFPLTVTSAQKNPTAFYLCATRWGGNTEAFFGQGTRLTVV.

The chain is built from TRBV5-1 and TRBJ2-1; 10 bases map to TRBD2. The germline V gene has CDR1 SGHRS and CDR2 YFSETQ. The CDR3 spans 14 residues. V was clipped by 3 bases and J by 9 bases; unmatched bases: 6. The CDR3 sequence: CASSSLAGASEQFF. The CDR3 nucleotides are TGCGCCAGCAGCTCCCTAGCGGGAGCGAGTGAGCAGTTCTTC.

This clone was detected once. V is TRBV7-9 and J is TRBJ2-5, with 11 bases fitting TRBD2. The CDR3 consists of 16 residues. The ends lost 5 bases at V and 4 bases at J; junction bases unmatched: 9. CDR1 and CDR2 from the germline V gene are SEHNR and FQNEAQ (reference sequence). Here the CDR3 reads CASSRVGLAGGETQYF. The CDR3 nucleotides read TGTGCCAGCAGCCGTGTGGGGCTAGCGGGAGGAGAGACCCAGTACTTC.

J is TRBJ2-7 and V is TRBV30; unclear D gene. The V end was cut by 3 bases, the J end by 2 bases, with 8 bases between. This CDR3 has 12 residues. Germline CDR1 and CDR2: GTSNPN and SVGIG (reference sequence). CDR3 amino acids: CAWRAATYEQYF. In DNA, the CDR3 is TGTGCCTGGAGGGCGGCAACCTACGAGCAGTACTTC.

The genes are TRBV2 and TRBJ1-5; D is undetermined. Germline CDR1 is SNHLY and CDR2 is FYNNEI. V lost 1 base, J lost 0 bases, and 7 bases lay in between. This CDR3 region has 15 residues. CDR3 sequence reads: CASSEEQDSNQPQHF. DNA for the CDR3: TGTGCCAGCAGTGAAGAGCAGGATAGCAATCAGCCCCAGCATTTT.

The J gene is TRBJ1-4, the V gene TRBV7-9, with D possibly matching TRBD1 (5 bases). V gave up 5 bases and J gave up 8 bases, with 15 bases separating them. The CDR3 length is 14 residues. CDR1 and CDR2 from the germline V gene are SEHNR and FQNEAQ (reference sequence). The CDR3 DNA is TGTGCCAGCAGCCTCCAGGGTGGTGGAGAAAAACTGTTTTTT. Translation gives CASSLQGGGEKLFF.

The V call is TRBV30, the J call TRBJ2-2, with D maybe TRBD1 (7 bases). The CDR3 has 12 residues. Trimming left V 8 bases short and J 6 bases short, with 13 bases between. Looked up from germline, CDR1 is GTSNPN and CDR2 is SVGIG (reference sequence). The CDR3: CARLGQAGELFF. The CDR3 DNA follows: TGTGCCCGACTAGGACAGGCCGGGGAGCTGTTTTTT.

In its sample, this clone was seen a few times. The chain links TRBV10-3 to TRBJ1-6; perhaps TRBD1 as D (6 bases). Germline V gene data show CDR1 as ENHRY and CDR2 as SYGVKD. The length of the CDR3 is 16 residues. V gave up 3 bases and J gave up 7 bases, with 16 bases separating them. For the CDR3, the DNA is TGTGCCATCAGTGAAATCTTCGGGACACGAAATTCACCCCTCCACTTT. It is translated as CAISEIFGTRNSPLHF.

The chain has TRBV30 and TRBJ1-2, with D uncertain. V gave up 2 bases and J gave up 8 bases, with 12 bases separating them. Germline V gives CDR1 GTSNPN, CDR2 SVGIG (reference sequence). The CDR3 consists of 12 residues. CDR3 sequence reads: CAWSRTAGGYTF. The CDR3 nucleotides read TGTGCCTGGAGTCGGACGGCGGGAGGCTACACCTTC.

The chain carries TRBV27 and TRBJ2-7, with D unresolved. Trimming took 10 bases from V and 2 from J, leaving 12 bases between them. Germline V gene data show CDR1 as MNHEY and CDR2 as SMNVEV (reference sequence). The CDR3 totals 12 residues. CDR3 DNA: TGTGCCATCCCGACACCTACCTACGAGCAGTACTTC. This sequence encodes CAIPTPTYEQYF.

The chain employs TRBV6-5 and TRBJ1-2; D is perhaps TRBD1 (6 bases). Germline-derived CDR1 and CDR2 are MNHEY and SVGAGI. The CDR3 extends over 15 amino acids. Trimming left V 0 bases short and J 3 bases short, with 11 bases between. Here the CDR3 reads CASSYSPRGHYGYTF. The CDR3 DNA follows: TGTGCCAGCAGTTACTCTCCCAGGGGCCACTATGGCTACACCTTC.

The chain employs TRBV6-5 and TRBJ2-5; TRBD1 matches 8 bases. V dropped 2 bases and J dropped 5; count of bases not matched to a gene: 7. The CDR3 sequence is 15 residues long. Germline V gene data show CDR1 as MNHEY and CDR2 as SVGAGI. The chain's CDR3 is CASSYGGTGSETQYF. The DNA of the CDR3 is TGTGCCAGCAGTTACGGGGGGACAGGTTCGGAGACCCAGTACTTC.

The rearrangement uses TRBV6-5 and TRBJ1-3; tentative D call: TRBD1 (5 bases). The V end was cut by 7 bases, the J end by 4 bases, with 8 bases between. Per the germline V gene, CDR1 is MNHEY and CDR2 is SVGAGI. The CDR3 runs to 12 residues. The CDR3 sequence is CASKDTGNTIYF. The CDR3 nucleotides read TGTGCCAGCAAGGACACCGGAAACACCATATATTTT.

The chain carries TRBV15 and TRBJ1-2; D ambiguous. The CDR3 extends over 15 amino acids. Per germline, CDR1 LNHNV and CDR2 YYDKDF (reference sequence). The V end lost 0 bases, the J end lost 5 bases, and 13 bases lay between the germline ends. CDR3 nucleotides: TGTGCCACCAGCAGAGATTTTTCTCTCGGGTATGGCTACACCTTC. It specifies CATSRDFSLGYGYTF.

The chain has TRBV19 and TRBJ2-7, with 8 bases that match TRBD1. The CDR3 is 16 amino acids. CDR1 and CDR2 from the germline V gene are LNHDA and SQIVND (reference sequence). With 5 bases clipped from V and 3 bases from J, the junction kept 12 bases outside the gene matches. CDR3 in amino acids: CASSSNRGTGSYEQYF. CDR3 in DNA: TGTGCCAGTAGTTCCAACAGGGGGACGGGGAGCTACGAGCAGTACTTC.

J is TRBJ1-5 and V is TRBV3-1 (or the pseudogene TRBV3-2); 7 nucleotides align to TRBD1. CDR3 size: 15 residues. Germline trimming cut 2 bases from V and 4 bases from J; bases unmatched to any gene: 5. Germline loops: CDR1 LGHDT, CDR2 YNNKEL (reference sequence). For the CDR3, the DNA is TGTGCCAGCAGCCAACGGGGACAGCCTAATCAGCCCCAGCATTTT. It specifies CASSQRGQPNQPQHF.

The chain uses TRBV5-8 and TRBJ2-1, with 7 bases lining up with TRBD1. Germline V gene lookup returns CDR1 SGHTS and CDR2 YDEGEE. The CDR3 sequence is 17 residues long. J was trimmed by 5 bases and V by 2 bases; bases with no gene match: 13. CDR3 loop: CASSFKGGRDHDNEQFF. The CDR3 bases are TGTGCCAGCAGCTTTAAAGGGGGCCGGGACCATGACAATGAGCAGTTCTTC.

The chain is built from TRBV6-6 and TRBJ2-1; 9 bases line up with TRBD2. The V gene's germline CDR1 is MNHNY and CDR2 SVGAGI (reference sequence). V was pared by 5 bases and J by 7 bases, with 3 bases of the junction left unmatched. The CDR3 totals 13 residues. The CDR3 protein is CASSTGLANEQFF. In DNA, the CDR3 is TGTGCCAGCAGTACCGGACTAGCGAATGAGCAGTTCTTC.

A note on this clone: The same CDR3 can be traced to other DNA sequences in this sample. The genes are TRBV5-6 and TRBJ2-3, with TRBD2 identical over 14 bases. The CDR3 is 14 residues long. The germline V gene encodes CDR1 SGHDT and CDR2 YYEEEE. Losses at the gene ends were 4 bases for V and 6 bases for J; bases not matched to a gene: 1. Here the CDR3 DNA reads TGTGCCAGCAGCCGGACTAGCGGGAGGGATACGCAGTATTTT. This gives the protein CASSRTSGRDTQYF.

The V call is TRBV30, the J call TRBJ2-7, with D possibly matching TRBD2 (5 bases). This CDR3 spans 14 amino acids. V lost 2 bases to trimming and J lost 7 bases, with 18 bases between them. Germline loops: CDR1 GTSNPN, CDR2 SVGIG (reference sequence). The CDR3 is CAWSLPGVRGEQYF. The CDR3 DNA follows: TGTGCCTGGAGTCTTCCCGGGGTAAGAGGGGAGCAGTACTTC.

This chain joins TRBV4-1 and TRBJ2-6; D perhaps matches TRBD2 (5 bases). Germline CDR1 is MGHRA and CDR2 is YSYEKL. Trimming removed 1 base from V and 0 bases from J, with 10 bases in between. There are 17 residues in the CDR3. The CDR3 sequence: CASSQGTESSGANVLTF. The DNA for the CDR3 is TGCGCCAGCAGCCAAGGGACTGAGAGCTCTGGGGCCAACGTCCTGACTTTC.

Here the CDR3 reads CASSLAIGETNEKLFF. CDR3 nucleotides: TGTGCCAGCAGCTTAGCGATCGGGGAAACTAATGAAAAACTGTTTTTT. The chain links TRBV7-9 to TRBJ1-4; no clear D gene. CDR3 size: 16 residues. Trimming left V 0 bases short and J 1 base short, with 9 bases between. CDR1 and CDR2 from the germline V gene are SEHNR and FQNEAQ (reference sequence).

The chain joins TRBV19 to TRBJ1-1; 9 positions agree with TRBD1. CDR1 and CDR2 (germline): LNHDA, SQIVND (reference sequence). The CDR3 is 17 amino acids. The V and J ends lost 6 bases and 0 bases, in that order; junction bases with no gene match: 11. In DNA form, the CDR3 reads TGTGCCAGTAGCCCGGGACAGGGTTTGTTCCTGAACACTGAAGCTTTCTTT. It translates to CASSPGQGLFLNTEAFF. The full variable domain, completed using reference TRBV19 and TRBJ1-1, is DGGITQSPKYLFRKEGQNVTLSCEQNLNHDAMYWYRQDPGQGLRLIYYSQIVNDFQKGDIAEGYSVSREKKESFPLTVTSAQKNPTAFYLCASSPGQGLFLNTEAFFGQGTRLTVV.

This clone came up once. The rearrangement uses TRBV4-1 and TRBJ1-5, with 7 bases that match TRBD1. The V and J ends lost 0 bases and 6 bases, in that order; junction bases with no gene match: 5. The CDR3 covers 15 residues. CDR1 is MGHRA, CDR2 YSYEKL, per germline. CDR3 protein: CASSQESRGTQPQHF. For the CDR3, the DNA is TGCGCCAGCAGCCAAGAGTCCAGGGGGACTCAGCCCCAGCATTTT.